The source of this TCR beta chain is a study of technical replicates of blood from a handful of donors. Generated by immunoSEQ multiplex PCR, the TCRdb table keeps only in-frame clones and is missing some. The profile shows approximately 76,000 clones, 75% to 95% of them singletons. V was clipped by 6 bases and J by 5 bases; unmatched bases: 7. In germline, CDR1 is LNHDA, CDR2 SQIVND (reference sequence). CDR3 length equals 15 residues. The clonotype was recovered from a human donor in good health. This chain joins TRBV19 and TRBJ2-5, with 12 nucleotides matching TRBD2. The sample comprised T cells isolated from PBMCs. For the CDR3, the DNA is TGTGCCAGTAGGACTAGCGGGAGTGTTGAGGAGACCCAGTACTTC. Its translation is CASRTSGSVEETQYF.